A single T cell receptor beta chain is shown here with its context. This specimen belongs to a study of multiple sclerosis patients with progressive multifocal leukoencephalopathy. Clones were sequenced by immunoSEQ multiplex PCR, and TCRdb holds only the in-frame ones, with some missing. Here the sample spans 20,000 to 30,000 clones, less than 95% being singletons. The time point is: more than ten months of natalizumab therapy. The CDR3 is made up of 15 amino acids. CDR1 is LGHNA, CDR2 YNFKEQ, per germline. Trimming took off 2 bases at V and 4 bases at J, with 13 bases between the two ends. The receptor was isolated from a young man with multiple sclerosis. The specimen comprised PBMCs, sampled from a patient treated with natalizumab. The gene calls are TRBV4-2 and TRBJ2-3; no definite D call. Here the CDR3 DNA reads TGTGCCAGCAGCCAATTTACGACCATCCCAGATACGCAGTATTTT. This codes for CASSQFTTIPDTQYF.